Following are 22 T cell receptor beta chains from one sample sequenced in a study of blood T cell repertoires in COVID-19. Some clones are missing from TCRdb's copy, which holds only in-frame ones; the method was immunoSEQ multiplex PCR. Of roughly 95,000 clones listed, 75% to 85% are singletons. Sequenced sample: peripheral blood. All receptors derive from a man aged 55 to 70 with acute or convalescent COVID-19.

The count of this clone is one. The gene calls are TRBV11-2 and TRBJ1-1, with a tentative D call TRBD1 (5 bases). Deletions cut 0 bases from V and 3 bases from J, with 11 bases between. This CDR3 has 15 residues. Germline V lookup: CDR1 SGHAT, CDR2 FQNNGV. In DNA form, the CDR3 reads TGTGCCAGCAGCTTAGACGGGGGAATCGACACTGAAGCTTTCTTT. Translation gives CASSLDGGIDTEAFF.

The genes are TRBV9 and TRBJ1-3; 8 bases map to TRBD1. Germline CDR1 and CDR2: SGDLS and YYNGEE. This CDR3 region has 14 residues. The V and J ends lost 0 bases and 4 bases, in that order; junction bases with no gene match: 0. In nucleotides, the CDR3 is TGTGCCAGCAGCGTAGGACAGGGGGGAAACACCATATATTTT. Protein: CASSVGQGGNTIYF. Full variable domain (rest looked up from reference TRBV9 and TRBJ1-3): DSGVTQTPKHLITATGQRVTLRCSPRSGDLSVYWYQQSLDQGLQFLIQYYNGEERAKGNILERFSAQQFPDLHSELNLSSLELGDSALYFCASSVGQGGNTIYFGEGSWLTVV.

This CDR3 is CASSSHPGEKLFF. The DNA for the CDR3 is TGTGCCAGTTCCTCCCACCCGGGGGAAAAACTGTTTTTT. The gene calls are TRBV19 and TRBJ1-4; D gene unclear. Germline lookup yields CDR1 LNHDA and CDR2 SQIVND (reference sequence). Between the trimmed V and J ends, which lost 8 bases and 8 bases, there was a span of 15 bases. The CDR3 loop spans 13 amino acids.

V gene TRBV19 combines with J gene TRBJ2-5; D is unresolved. Germline values: CDR1 LNHDA, CDR2 SQIVND (reference sequence). The CDR3 is 14 amino acids. Trimming took 6 bases from V and 0 from J, leaving 11 bases between them. The DNA for the CDR3 is TGTGCCAGTAGACCCAGAGCGAACCAAGAGACCCAGTACTTC. As protein: CASRPRANQETQYF.

V usage is TRBV4-1 and J usage is TRBJ1-3; 9 nucleotides agree with TRBD1. Germline values: CDR1 MGHRA, CDR2 YSYEKL. The CDR3 totals 17 residues. Unmatched junction bases numbered 5, after V lost 2 bases and J lost 0 bases. The CDR3 nucleotides read TGCGCCAGCAGCCAAACGACAGGGGGTTACTCTGGAAACACCATATATTTT. Protein sequence: CASSQTTGGYSGNTIYF.

V and J are TRBV25-1 and TRBJ1-2; 9 nucleotides agree with TRBD1. With 8 bases clipped from V and 2 bases from J, the junction kept 9 bases outside the gene matches. The CDR3 is 15 residues long. Germline lookup yields CDR1 MGHDK and CDR2 SYGVNS. The CDR3 loop reads CASQPGQGTNYGYTF. CDR3 DNA sequence: TGTGCCAGCCAACCGGGACAGGGAACGAACTATGGCTACACCTTC.

The chain has TRBV13 and TRBJ1-1, with D uncertain. This CDR3 is built from 13 residues. Trimming shortened V by 3 bases and J by 5 bases, and 10 bases separated the two germline ends. Germline V gene data show CDR1 as PRHDT and CDR2 as FYEKMQ (reference sequence). CDR3 DNA sequence: TGTGCCAGCAGCTTCCGGGGTAGGACTGAAGCTTTCTTT. Translating it yields CASSFRGRTEAFF. The full variable domain, in which reference TRBV13 and TRBJ1-1 provide the parts outside the CDR3, is AAGVIQSPRHLIKEKRETATLKCYPIPRHDTVYWYQQGPGQDPQFLISFYEKMQSDKGSIPDRFSAQQFSDYHSELNMSSLELGDSALYFCASSFRGRTEAFFGQGTRLTVV.

The chain uses TRBV30 and TRBJ2-1, with D possibly matching TRBD1 (6 bases). CDR3 length: 14 residues. CDR1 and CDR2 (germline): GTSNPN, SVGIG (reference sequence). The V end lost 2 bases, the J end lost 6 bases, and 14 bases lay between the germline ends. For the CDR3, the DNA is TGTGCCTGGAGTAATAGCGCAGGGGCCAATGAGCAGTTCTTC. This gives the protein CAWSNSAGANEQFF.

Many counts were recorded for this clone. This chain links TRBV24-1 with TRBJ2-1, with D perhaps matching TRBD1 (7 bases). The CDR3 spans 15 residues. The germline V and J ends were trimmed by 0 bases and 7 bases, with 12 bases remaining between them. Germline V lookup: CDR1 KGHDR, CDR2 SFDVKD. Written as DNA, the CDR3 is TGTGCCACCAGTGATTTGGGAGGGGGCGTGAATGAGCAGTTCTTC. Translating gives CATSDLGGGVNEQFF.

This clone was observed once. The J gene is TRBJ1-2, the V gene TRBV11-3; 9 positions match TRBD1. The CDR3 spans 15 residues. The V and J ends lost 3 bases and 8 bases, in that order; junction bases with no gene match: 10. Germline V lookup: CDR1 SGHNT, CDR2 YENEEA. CDR3 sequence reads: CASSLGGQGGRGYTF. CDR3 bases: TGTGCCAGCAGCTTGGGGGGACAGGGTGGACGGGGCTACACCTTC.

This clone was observed once. This sequence joins TRBV7-8 and TRBJ2-2; D not resolved. This CDR3 spans 12 amino acids. V lost 5 bases, J lost 3 bases, and 4 bases lay in between. Germline V gene data show CDR1 as SGHVS and CDR2 as FQNEAQ. The CDR3 nucleotides are TGTGCCAGCAGCCCCGACACCGGGGAGCTGTTTTTT. It yields the protein CASSPDTGELFF.

The V gene is TRBV20-1, the J gene TRBJ2-3; 7 positions agree with TRBD2. J gave up 1 base and V 3 bases, and 7 bases lay outside the gene matches. This CDR3 contains 15 residues. Germline loops: CDR1 DFQATT, CDR2 SNEGSKA (reference sequence). The chain's CDR3 is CSASRERDGTDTQYF. The CDR3 bases are TGCAGTGCTAGTCGAGAGCGGGACGGCACAGATACGCAGTATTTT.

The V gene is TRBV18, the J gene TRBJ2-1; 7 positions agree with TRBD1. V was pared by 3 bases and J by 6 bases, with 8 bases of the junction left unmatched. There are 15 residues in the CDR3. The germline CDR1 and CDR2 sequences are KGHSH and LQKENI. CDR3 bases: TGTGCCAGCTCACCTTGGGACAGAGTTTCCAATGAGCAGTTCTTC. Protein product: CASSPWDRVSNEQFF.

The J gene is TRBJ1-1, the V gene TRBV11-3; perhaps TRBD1 as D (6 bases). Germline V lookup: CDR1 SGHNT, CDR2 YENEEA. Trimming took 6 bases from V and 6 from J, leaving 14 bases between them. The CDR3 runs 13 residues. For the CDR3, the DNA is TGTGCCAGCAGTCTTAACAGGGTATCTGAAGCTTTCTTT. Translating gives CASSLNRVSEAFF.

The chain links TRBV7-9 to TRBJ1-1; the match to TRBD1 covers 8 bases. The CDR3 covers 16 residues. J was trimmed by 3 bases and V by 8 bases; bases with no gene match: 14. CDR1 SEHNR and CDR2 FQNEAQ come from the germline V gene (reference sequence). The CDR3 coding sequence is TGTGCCAGCCGCGATCAGGGGGCGGCGAGTGACACTGAAGCTTTCTTT. Protein product: CASRDQGAASDTEAFF.

In its sample, this clone was seen many times. The V and J genes are TRBV6-4 and TRBJ2-3, with a weak D call TRBD1 (6 bases). Germline assignment: CDR1 MRHNA and CDR2 SNTAGT. The CDR3 has 15 amino acids. V lost 2 bases, J lost 1 base, and 10 bases lay in between. CDR3 coding DNA: TGTGCCAGCAGTGACACGACAGGAGGCACAGATACGCAGTATTTT. This codes for CASSDTTGGTDTQYF.

The chain has TRBV6-5 and TRBJ2-7; 9 nucleotides match TRBD2. V trimming: 4 bases; J trimming: 2 bases; junction bases outside the gene matches: 9. This CDR3 is built from 16 residues. Germline CDR1 reads MNHEY; CDR2 reads SVGAGI. The CDR3 DNA is TGTGCCAGCAGTTTCCTTAGCGGGGGCCGCCCCTACGAGCAGTACTTC. Translated: CASSFLSGGRPYEQYF.

The V and J genes are TRBV5-1 and TRBJ1-1; no definite D call. V was pared by 0 bases and J by 4 bases, with 10 bases between. The length of the CDR3 is 14 residues. CDR1 and CDR2 from the germline V gene are SGHRS and YFSETQ. This CDR3 reads CASSLAGSSTEAFF. The CDR3 DNA reads TGCGCCAGCAGCTTGGCCGGGTCGTCCACTGAAGCTTTCTTT.

V and J are TRBV7-2 and TRBJ2-5, with TRBD2 matching over 10 bases. V trimming: 3 bases; J trimming: 5 bases; junction bases outside the gene matches: 6. The CDR3 totals 15 residues. In germline, CDR1 is SGHTA, CDR2 FQGNSA. The chain's CDR3 is CASSLPSGRKETQYF. The CDR3 DNA reads as TGTGCCAGCAGCTTGCCTAGCGGGAGAAAGGAGACCCAGTACTTC.

The CDR3 reads CASSLKASGGVSTGELFF. The CDR3 nucleotides read TGTGCCAGCAGCTTAAAGGCTAGCGGGGGGGTGAGCACCGGGGAGCTGTTTTTT. V is TRBV7-3 and J is TRBJ2-2, with 12 bases lining up with TRBD2. CDR3 size: 18 residues. V lost 1 base, J lost 4 bases, and 7 bases stayed unmatched. The germline V gene has CDR1 SGHTA and CDR2 FQGTGA.

The V call is TRBV27, the J call TRBJ2-7; D may be TRBD1 (6 bases). The CDR3 totals 16 residues. V gave up 2 bases and J gave up 5 bases, with 19 bases separating them. CDR1 and CDR2 from the germline V gene are MNHEY and SMNVEV (reference sequence). In nucleotides, the CDR3 is TGTGCCAGCAGTTTACGGAGTCTGGGGACAACAAACGAGCAGTACTTC. Residues: CASSLRSLGTTNEQYF.

The chain joins TRBV7-2 to TRBJ2-5; the D gene is possibly TRBD1 (6 bases). Trimming pared 8 bases from V and 2 bases from J, leaving 12 bases between. Germline V lookup: CDR1 SGHTA, CDR2 FQGNSA. This CDR3 has 13 residues. This CDR3 reads CASDPDRQETQYF. In DNA form, the CDR3 reads TGTGCCAGCGATCCGGACAGACAAGAGACCCAGTACTTC.